The rows below give T cell receptor beta chains drawn from one sample of a study of T-cell reconstitution after alpha-beta-depleted transplantation in children. MiXCR was run by TCRdb on the PCR reads, yielding one entry per CDR3 protein. The sample carries 200,000 to 300,000 distinct CDR3 sequences, 12% recorded once. Source: PBMCs from the stem cell graft donor, taken from the stem cell graft. These receptor sequences come from a human donor who donated a stem cell graft to a child with acute lymphoblastic leukemia. Both conserved end residues are part of each CDR3. A D gene is named only where the DNA matches it firmly. Not every row has a clone size; where given, it reads once, few, many or a size class.

.	many	TRBV4-2	TRBJ1-1	CASSHLGGNTEAFF	TGTGCCAGCAGCCACCTTGGAGGGAACACTGAAGCTTTCTTT
.	many	TRBV5-1	TRBJ2-7	CASSYIGGEQYF	TGCGCCAGCAGCTATATCGGCGGCGAGCAGTACTTC
TRBD1	many	TRBV7-7	TRBJ1-4	CASSLAARDSRNEKLFF	TGTGCCAGCAGCTTAGCGGCACGGGACAGTCGAAATGAAAAACTGTTTTTT
.	many	TRBV5-1	TRBJ2-1	CASSLPRTDYNEQFF	TGCGCCAGCAGCTTGCCACGGACAGACTACAATGAGCAGTTCTTC
.	few	TRBV30	TRBJ1-1	CAWTRGDVMGNTEAFF	TGTGCCTGGACCCGGGGCGACGTGATGGGGAACACTGAAGCTTTCTTT
.	many	TRBV12-3/TRBV12-4	TRBJ2-7	CASSLEFEQYF	TGTGCCAGCAGTTTAGAGTTCGAGCAGTACTTC
TRBD2	many	TRBV12-3/TRBV12-4	TRBJ2-3	CASSLLLGGRSTDTQYF	TGTGCCAGCAGTTTACTATTAGGCGGGAGGAGCACAGATACGCAGTATTTT
.	many	TRBV20-1	TRBJ1-5	CSARKSGGGNQPQHF	TGCAGTGCTAGAAAGTCGGGGGGTGGCAATCAGCCCCAGCATTTT
.	many	TRBV30	TRBJ1-5	CAWSPRGGKPQHF	TGTGCCTGGAGCCCTAGGGGGGGGAAGCCCCAGCATTTT
.	many	TRBV5-6	TRBJ2-2	CASSLLPTPNTGELFF	TGTGCCAGCAGCTTGCTCCCGACGCCGAACACCGGGGAGCTGTTTTTT
.	many	TRBV20-1	TRBJ1-6	CSPRSSGTRNSPLHF	TGCAGTCCTCGGAGCTCCGGGACAAGGAATTCACCCCTCCACTTT
.	many	TRBV5-6	TRBJ1-1	CASSDYRIPSRGTEAFF	TGTGCCAGCAGCGACTACCGGATCCCCTCACGGGGTACTGAAGCTTTCTTT
TRBD1	.	TRBV30	TRBJ1-1	CASNRQGGTEAFF	TGTGCCTCGAATAGGCAGGGGGGGACTGAAGCTTTCTTT
.	many	TRBV5-6	TRBJ2-1	CASSLLDPRYNEQFF	TGTGCCAGCAGCTTGTTGGACCCCCGCTACAATGAGCAGTTCTTC
.	many	TRBV5-6	TRBJ2-2	CASSGGGRTGELFF	TGTGCCAGCAGCGGCGGCGGGCGAACCGGGGAGCTGTTTTTT
TRBD1	many	TRBV20-1	TRBJ2-7	CSARLRGYRTGRYEQYF	TGCAGTGCTAGATTAAGGGGGTATCGGACAGGGCGGTACGAGCAGTACTTC
.	many	TRBV10-3	TRBJ2-3	CAISESTGTGTDTQYF	TGTGCCATCAGTGAGTCCACAGGGACGGGCACAGATACGCAGTATTTT
TRBD1	many	TRBV20-1	TRBJ2-7	CSASGGRGNYEQYF	TGCAGTGCTAGTGGAGGCAGGGGGAACTACGAGCAGTACTTC
TRBD2	many	TRBV10-3	TRBJ2-5	CATSGTIETQYF	TGTGCCACCTCCGGGACTATCGAGACCCAGTACTTC
.	many	TRBV27	TRBJ1-1	CASSLGLRNTEAFF	TGTGCCAGCAGCCTAGGACTTCGGAACACTGAAGCTTTCTTT
.	many	TRBV4-2	TRBJ2-3	CASSQDWRDTQYF	TGTGCCAGCAGCCAAGATTGGAGAGATACGCAGTATTTT
.	many	TRBV5-1	TRBJ2-7	CASRLGAGGSYEQYF	TGCGCCAGCAGGCTCGGGGCAGGAGGCTCCTACGAGCAGTACTTC